This entry features one T cell receptor beta chain sequence. Its antigen is as yet unknown. This sample was taken from a study of CD4 T cells in relation to SARS-CoV-2 and coronaviruses. Study at large: The restricting HLA molecule for shared crossreactive spike epitopes was mapped. Study observations and caveats: The assay detects memory recall responses, not culture-primed primary responses.

In germline, CDR1 is SGHTA, CDR2 FQGNSA. J was trimmed by 4 bases and V by 5 bases; bases with no gene match: 7. The CDR3 contains 15 residues. CD4+ T cells from unexposed donors were obtained before the COVID-19 pandemic (2011-2018). CD4 enrichment then naive enrichment separated naive from memory CD4+ cells. Deep TCR-beta sequencing used DNA from uncultured naive and memory CD4+ T cells. Some clones are missing from TCRdb's copy, which holds only in-frame ones; the method was immunoSEQ multiplex PCR. The top ten clones hold 1.5% to 2% of a sample with some 65,000 clones, 87% of them seen once. The sample consisted of memory CD4+ T cells from PBMCs. This sequence originates from a human donor in good health. V usage is TRBV7-2 and J usage is TRBJ2-1; 8 bases align to TRBD1. CDR3 in amino acids: CASSQRQGRYNEQFF. CDR3 bases: TGTGCCAGCAGCCAAAGACAGGGGAGGTACAATGAGCAGTTCTTC.